These 8 T cell receptor beta chains were sequenced from one sample in a study of cytomegalovirus exposure and HLA in healthy donors. PCR involved 60 Vbeta and 13 Jbeta primers. Profiling relied on immunoSEQ multiplex PCR, and the TCRdb table lists in-frame clones only, not all of them. The table shows 150,000 to 200,000 clones, with 82% occurring only once. Sequencing was carried out using PBMCs. The receptors originated from a girl aged 2-10 years in good health and CMV-seropositive.

V and J are TRBV10-3 and TRBJ2-3, with 8 bases lining up with TRBD2. Trimming took 6 bases from V and 9 from J; bases not matched to a gene: 8. The V gene's germline CDR1 is ENHRY and CDR2 SYGVKD. The CDR3 is 13 residues long. The CDR3: CAIRRTSQFTQYF. The CDR3 region has the DNA TGTGCCATCAGACGGACTAGCCAGTTCACGCAGTATTTT.

The genes are TRBV4-1 and TRBJ1-1; possible D gene TRBD1, 6 bases. V lost 4 bases and J 0 bases, leaving 9 bases between the germline ends. Looked up from germline, CDR1 is MGHRA and CDR2 is YSYEKL. The CDR3 runs to 14 residues. The CDR3 DNA is TGCGCCAGCAGCCCCGGACAGTTGAACACTGAAGCTTTCTTT. It codes for CASSPGQLNTEAFF.

This clone was picked up a small number of times. This chain connects TRBV2 to TRBJ1-2; no firm D call. With 0 bases removed from V and 8 bases from J, the gap between germline ends came to 28 bases. Germline V gene data show CDR1 as SNHLY and CDR2 as FYNNEI. CDR3 length equals 19 residues. In DNA, the CDR3 is TGTGCCAGCAGTGAAGCGCTTGAGCCTTTAGCCCAAACATTCCGGGGCTACACCTTC. Translating it yields CASSEALEPLAQTFRGYTF.

The chain combines TRBV5-4 with TRBJ2-7, with D perhaps TRBD2 (7 bases). Germline V gives CDR1 SGHNT, CDR2 YYREEE (reference sequence). V lost 2 bases to trimming and J lost 3 bases, with 12 bases between them. The CDR3 covers 14 residues. The CDR3 region is CASSLGGGVYEQYF. DNA of the CDR3: TGTGCCAGCAGCTTAGGGGGAGGGGTCTACGAGCAGTACTTC.

The chain employs TRBV13 and TRBJ2-1, with 11 bases lining up with TRBD2. This CDR3 is built from 12 residues. The germline gives CDR1 PRHDT, CDR2 FYEKMQ (reference sequence). The V and J ends lost 4 bases and 15 bases, in that order; junction bases with no gene match: 5. The CDR3 reads CASSSSGRSAFF. The CDR3 DNA reads as TGTGCCAGCAGCTCTAGCGGGAGGAGTGCGTTCTTC. Full variable domain (remainder filled in from reference TRBV13 and TRBJ2-1): AAGVIQSPRHLIKEKRETATLKCYPIPRHDTVYWYQQGPGQDPQFLISFYEKMQSDKGSIPDRFSAQQFSDYHSELNMSSLELGDSALYFCASSSSGRSAFFGPGTRLTVL.

In its sample, this clone was seen once. This chain joins TRBV28 and TRBJ2-4, with 8 positions matching TRBD2. V dropped 4 bases and J dropped 7; count of bases not matched to a gene: 6. The CDR3 is made up of 14 amino acids. Germline CDR1 is MDHEN and CDR2 is SYDVKM. CDR3: CASSSVGRDNIQYF. Written as DNA, the CDR3 is TGTGCCAGCAGTTCGGTCGGGAGGGATAACATTCAGTACTTC.

DNA for the CDR3: TGTGCCAGCAGTGCCCCGGACAGGGGTTATGGCTACACCTTC. Translated: CASSAPDRGYGYTF. The chain couples TRBV28 to TRBJ1-2; 9 nucleotides line up with TRBD1. This CDR3 is 14 amino acids long. Germline V gene lookup returns CDR1 MDHEN and CDR2 SYDVKM. The ends lost 5 bases at V and 5 bases at J; junction bases unmatched: 6.

The V and J genes are TRBV5-1 and TRBJ2-1; 11 bases match TRBD2. The CDR3 consists of 17 residues. From germline, CDR1 is SGHRS and CDR2 YFSETQ. The V segment lost 2 bases and the J segment 1 base; nucleotides outside the gene matches: 5. CDR3 sequence reads: CASSFWVAGGSYNEQFF. The CDR3, as DNA: TGCGCCAGCAGCTTTTGGGTAGCGGGAGGGTCCTACAATGAGCAGTTCTTC.